This T cell receptor (beta chain) was found in a study of human thymus T cells. Study conclusions and caveats: Related research reported highly overlapping thymic repertoires among unrelated individuals.

Germline lookup yields CDR1 SGHAT and CDR2 FQNNGV. This CDR3 is 18 amino acids long. V was clipped by 5 bases and J by 4 bases; unmatched bases: 12. Turning to this clone: The antigen is not known.

The method was immunoSEQ multiplex PCR; TCRdb's version includes in-frame clones alone and lacks a portion of them. The data show some 120,000 clones, about 95% seen once. The thymus was resected at corrective cardiac surgery. The chain recombines TRBV11-2 with TRBJ2-3, with 13 bases fitting TRBD2. Sequenced sample: thymus tissue. The sequence was collected from a boy under three years old with a congenital heart defect but otherwise immunologically healthy. As DNA, the CDR3 is TGTGCCAGCAGCCTCCGGACTAGCGGGGGTCACGGCGCAGATACGCAGTATTTT. Translation gives CASSLRTSGGHGADTQYF. Filled out from reference TRBV11-2 and TRBJ2-3, the complete variable domain reads EAGVAQSPRYKIIEKRQSVAFWCNPISGHATLYWYQQILGQGPKLLIQFQNNGVVDDSQLPKDRFSAERLKGVDSTLKIQPAKLEDSAVYLCASSLRTSGGHGADTQYFGPGTRLTVL.